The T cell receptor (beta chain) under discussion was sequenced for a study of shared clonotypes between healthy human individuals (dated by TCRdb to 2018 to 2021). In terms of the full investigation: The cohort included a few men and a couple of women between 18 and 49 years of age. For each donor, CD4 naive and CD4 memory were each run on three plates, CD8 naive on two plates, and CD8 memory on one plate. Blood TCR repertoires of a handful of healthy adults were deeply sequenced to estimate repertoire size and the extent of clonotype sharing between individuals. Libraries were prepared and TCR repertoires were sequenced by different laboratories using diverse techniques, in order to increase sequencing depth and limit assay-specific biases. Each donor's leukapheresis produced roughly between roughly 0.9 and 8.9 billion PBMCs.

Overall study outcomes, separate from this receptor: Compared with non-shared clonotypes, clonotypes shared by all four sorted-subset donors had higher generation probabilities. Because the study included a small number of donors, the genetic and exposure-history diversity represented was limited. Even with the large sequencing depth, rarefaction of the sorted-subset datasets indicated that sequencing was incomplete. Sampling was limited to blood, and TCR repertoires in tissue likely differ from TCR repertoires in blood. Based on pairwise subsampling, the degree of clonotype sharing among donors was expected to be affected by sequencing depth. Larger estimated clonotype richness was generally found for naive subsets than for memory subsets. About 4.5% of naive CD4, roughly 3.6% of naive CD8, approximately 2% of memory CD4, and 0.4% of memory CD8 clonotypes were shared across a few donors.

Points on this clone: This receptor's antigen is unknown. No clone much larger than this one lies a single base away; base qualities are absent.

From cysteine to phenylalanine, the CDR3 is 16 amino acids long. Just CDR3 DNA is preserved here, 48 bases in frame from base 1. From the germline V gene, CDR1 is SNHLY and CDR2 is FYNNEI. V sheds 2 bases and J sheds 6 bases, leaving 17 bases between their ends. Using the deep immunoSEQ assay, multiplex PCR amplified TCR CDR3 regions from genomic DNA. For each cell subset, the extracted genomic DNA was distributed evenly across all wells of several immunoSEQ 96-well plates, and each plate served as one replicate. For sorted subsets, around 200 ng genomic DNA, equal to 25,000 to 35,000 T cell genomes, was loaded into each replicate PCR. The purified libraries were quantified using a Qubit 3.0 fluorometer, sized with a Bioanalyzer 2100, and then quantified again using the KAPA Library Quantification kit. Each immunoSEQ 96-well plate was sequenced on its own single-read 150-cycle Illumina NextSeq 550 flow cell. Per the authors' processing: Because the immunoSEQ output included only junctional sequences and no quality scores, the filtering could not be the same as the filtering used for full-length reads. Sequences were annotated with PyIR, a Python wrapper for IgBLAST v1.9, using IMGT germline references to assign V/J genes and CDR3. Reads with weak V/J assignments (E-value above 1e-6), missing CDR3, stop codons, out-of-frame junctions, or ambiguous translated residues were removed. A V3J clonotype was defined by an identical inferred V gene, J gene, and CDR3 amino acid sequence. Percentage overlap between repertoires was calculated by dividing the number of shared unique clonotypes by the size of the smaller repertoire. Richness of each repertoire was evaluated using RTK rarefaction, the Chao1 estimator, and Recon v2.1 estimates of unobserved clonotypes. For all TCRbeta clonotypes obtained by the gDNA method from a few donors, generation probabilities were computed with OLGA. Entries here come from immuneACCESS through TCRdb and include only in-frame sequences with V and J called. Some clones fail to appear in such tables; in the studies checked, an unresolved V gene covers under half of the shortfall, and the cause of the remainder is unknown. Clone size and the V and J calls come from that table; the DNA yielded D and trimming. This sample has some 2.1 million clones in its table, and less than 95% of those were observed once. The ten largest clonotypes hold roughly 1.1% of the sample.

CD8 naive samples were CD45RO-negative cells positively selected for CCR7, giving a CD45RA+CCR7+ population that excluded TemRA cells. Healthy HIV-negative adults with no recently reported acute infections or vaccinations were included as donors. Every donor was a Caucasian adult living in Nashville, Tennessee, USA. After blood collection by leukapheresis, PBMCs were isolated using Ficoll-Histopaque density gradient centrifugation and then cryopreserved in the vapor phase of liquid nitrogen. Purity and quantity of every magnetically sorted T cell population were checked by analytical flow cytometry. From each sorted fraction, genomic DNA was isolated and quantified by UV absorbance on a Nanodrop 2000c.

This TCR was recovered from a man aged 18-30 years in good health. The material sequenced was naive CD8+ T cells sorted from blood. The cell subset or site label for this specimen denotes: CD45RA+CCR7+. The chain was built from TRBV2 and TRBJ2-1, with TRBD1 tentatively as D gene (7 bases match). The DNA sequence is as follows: TGTGCCAGCAGTGAAATGGCAGGGGGGTCGGCCAATGAGCAGTTCTTC. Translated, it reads CASSEMAGGSANEQFF.